The 27 T cell receptor beta chains below all came from one sample that was sequenced in a study of T-cell memory formation after mild COVID-19. Each CDR3 protein is one row after TCRdb ran MiXCR on the 5' RACE reads. The data show 450,000 to 700,000 distinct CDR3 sequences, approximately 18% seen once. The sequenced sample was PBMCs or a T cell subset sorted from them (not recorded which). The source of these receptors is an adult woman who had mild COVID-19 (a few samples of this study predate the infection). Cell type and time point are not known.

A few counts support this clonotype. This chain connects TRBV6-6 to TRBJ2-1, with 14 bases fitting TRBD2. After removal of 2 bases from V and 6 bases from J, the junction contained 9 bases not matched to a gene. Germline lookup yields CDR1 MNHNY and CDR2 SVGAGI (reference sequence). The CDR3 is 18 amino acids. The CDR3 DNA follows: TGTGCCAGCAGTTACCTAGGACTAGCGGGGGGTATTGGCAATGAGCAGTTCTTC. It yields the protein CASSYLGLAGGIGNEQFF.

The gene calls are TRBV12-3 or TRBV12-4 and TRBJ2-1; 12 bases line up with TRBD2. The CDR3 is 16 amino acids. Trimming at V came to 5 bases and at J to 2 bases, leaving 4 bases not matched to a gene. The CDR3 spells CASSGRLAGAYNEQFF. The CDR3 bases are TGTGCCAGCAGTGGAAGACTAGCGGGAGCCTACAATGAGCAGTTCTTC.

In this sample, this clonotype turned up many times. The V gene is TRBV5-1, the J gene TRBJ2-7, with 10 bases identical to TRBD2. In germline, CDR1 is SGHRS, CDR2 YFSETQ. CDR3 length: 16 residues. V lost 4 bases and J lost 1; bases outside the gene matches: 8. DNA for the CDR3: TGCGCCAGCAGCCCCGCAACTAGCGGGACATCCTACGAGCAGTACTTC. The encoded protein is CASSPATSGTSYEQYF.

This clonotype was recorded at least ten times. The chain employs TRBV7-9 and TRBJ2-5; 8 bases align to TRBD2. Germline V gene lookup returns CDR1 SEHNR and CDR2 FQNEAQ (reference sequence). This CDR3 is 15 amino acids long. Trimming at V came to 3 bases and at J to 3 bases, leaving 6 bases not matched to a gene. The CDR3 spells CASSLWTSPKETQYF. The DNA of the CDR3 is TGTGCCAGCAGCTTGTGGACTAGCCCCAAAGAGACCCAGTACTTC.

The chain joins TRBV7-2 to TRBJ2-5; D not certain. The CDR3 contains 14 residues. Trimming took 1 base from V and 2 from J, leaving 8 bases between them. CDR1 and CDR2 from the germline V gene are SGHTA and FQGNSA. The CDR3 is CASSLGLGQETQYF. In DNA form, the CDR3 reads TGTGCCAGCAGCTTAGGTCTCGGGCAAGAGACCCAGTACTTC.

This rearrangement joins TRBV27 to TRBJ1-1, with TRBD1 matching over 10 bases. Trimming took 8 bases from V and 1 from J; bases not matched to a gene: 13. CDR3 length: 17 residues. Germline V gene data show CDR1 as MNHEY and CDR2 as SMNVEV (reference sequence). CDR3 in DNA: TGTGCCAGCCAACGGACCAGACAGGGGGCCTCGAACACTGAAGCTTTCTTT. Its translation: CASQRTRQGASNTEAFF.

Here the CDR3 reads CATSSDWGGSYEQYF. The DNA of the CDR3 is TGTGCCACCAGCAGTGACTGGGGGGGGTCCTACGAGCAGTACTTC. This chain links TRBV15 with TRBJ2-7; 7 bases map to TRBD2. The CDR3 runs to 15 residues. Unmatched junction bases numbered 6, after V lost 3 bases and J lost 1 base. Germline CDR1 is LNHNV and CDR2 is YYDKDF (reference sequence).

V is TRBV20-1 and J is TRBJ1-1; no definite D call. Germline assignment: CDR1 DFQATT and CDR2 SNEGSKA (reference sequence). CDR3 length: 13 residues. Deletions cut 1 base from V and 2 bases from J, with 8 bases between. The CDR3 protein is CSARGVVNTEAFF. In nucleotides, the CDR3 is TGCAGTGCTAGAGGAGTGGTAAACACTGAAGCTTTCTTT.

The rearrangement uses TRBV5-6 and TRBJ2-3; TRBD1 matches at 7 bases. CDR1 and CDR2 (germline): SGHDT, YYEEEE. J lost 4 bases, V lost 5 bases, and 7 bases had no gene match. The length of the CDR3 is 14 residues. CDR3 loop: CASSRDRVADTQYF. CDR3 nucleotide sequence: TGTGCCAGCAGTCGCGACAGGGTTGCAGATACGCAGTATTTT.

Concerning this clonotype itself: Without the conserved terminal phenylalanine or tryptophan, this CDR3 likely stems from a read error. CDR3: CASSLSGRGLYEQYL. CDR3 nucleotides: TGTGCCAGCAGCTTGTCAGGGCGCGGTCTCTACGAGCAGTACTTA. The rearrangement links TRBV7-9 to TRBJ2-7; maybe TRBD1 (5 bases). The V and J ends lost 3 bases and 3 bases respectively, with 15 bases between them. Germline lookup yields CDR1 SEHNR and CDR2 FQNEAQ (reference sequence). This CDR3 contains 15 residues.

This chain connects TRBV11-2 to TRBJ2-6; D unclear. The CDR3 spans 16 residues. Germline values: CDR1 SGHAT, CDR2 FQNNGV. V lost 1 base and J 1 base, leaving 8 bases between the germline ends. CDR3 bases: TGTGCCAGCAGCTTAGTGAAAGGGTCTGGGGCCAACGTCCTGACTTTC. Amino acids: CASSLVKGSGANVLTF. The complete variable domain, with remaining parts taken from reference TRBV11-2 and TRBJ2-6, reads EAGVAQSPRYKIIEKRQSVAFWCNPISGHATLYWYQQILGQGPKLLIQFQNNGVVDDSQLPKDRFSAERLKGVDSTLKIQPAKLEDSAVYLCASSLVKGSGANVLTFGAGSRLTVL.

This sequence joins TRBV6-5 and TRBJ2-5, with 8 bases aligning to TRBD2. CDR3 size: 16 residues. The junction had 10 bases not matched to a gene; V was cut back by 6 bases and J by 1 base. CDR1 is MNHEY and CDR2 is SVGAGI in the germline V gene. The CDR3 loop is CASSPQIAGSQETQYF. CDR3 bases: TGTGCCAGCAGCCCTCAAATAGCGGGAAGCCAAGAGACCCAGTACTTC.

The genes are TRBV3-1 and TRBJ2-7, with a possible D match to TRBD2 (5 bases). The germline V and J ends were trimmed by 8 bases and 6 bases, with 17 bases remaining between them. The germline CDR1 and CDR2 sequences are LGHDT and YNNKEL (reference sequence). The CDR3 runs to 13 residues. The CDR3 bases are TGTGCCAGCGCCCGGACTGGAGAGAGCGAGCAGTACTTC. It codes for CASARTGESEQYF.

The rearrangement joins TRBV30 to TRBJ1-2, with D perhaps TRBD1 (6 bases). CDR1 and CDR2 from the germline V gene are GTSNPN and SVGIG (reference sequence). Trimming pared 3 bases from V and 4 bases from J, leaving 12 bases between. There are 13 residues in the CDR3. CDR3 sequence (DNA): TGTGCCTGGAGCGGGGGGCTGATCTATGGCTACACCTTC. This sequence encodes CAWSGGLIYGYTF.

The CDR3 DNA sequence: TGTGCCAGCAGCGTAGACGGCCGGGTCGGGGTTGAGCAGTTCTTC. Translating it yields CASSVDGRVGVEQFF. The chain links TRBV9 to TRBJ2-1, with D tentatively TRBD2 (5 bases). CDR3 length: 15 amino acids. Germline V lookup: CDR1 SGDLS, CDR2 YYNGEE. Deletions cut 0 bases from V and 9 bases from J, with 16 bases between.

This clonotype was counted a single time. The V gene is TRBV6-1, the J gene TRBJ1-4, with D perhaps TRBD1 (6 bases). V lost 3 bases and J lost 6, with 17 bases in between. The CDR3 has 16 residues. CDR1 is MNHNS and CDR2 is SASEGT in the germline V gene. The CDR3 here is CASSESYREGDEKLFF. The CDR3 region has the DNA TGTGCCAGCAGTGAGTCTTACAGGGAGGGCGATGAAAAACTGTTTTTT.

This sequence joins TRBV5-4 and TRBJ1-1, with 7 positions matching TRBD1. With V trimmed by 4 bases and J by 6 bases, 9 bases remained unmatched. CDR1 and CDR2 (germline): SGHNT, YYREEE (reference sequence). This CDR3 region has 14 residues. CDR3 in amino acids: CASSKDRTYAEAFF. The DNA of the CDR3 is TGTGCCAGCAGCAAGGACAGGACTTACGCTGAAGCTTTCTTT.

The rearrangement uses TRBV11-3 and TRBJ2-3; D might be TRBD1 (6 bases). In germline, CDR1 is SGHNT, CDR2 YENEEA. V was cut by 2 bases and J by 2 bases, with 14 bases left in between. The CDR3 runs 16 residues. Here the CDR3 reads CASSLKPWTDTDTQYF. The CDR3 DNA is TGTGCCAGCAGCTTAAAACCTTGGACAGACACAGATACGCAGTATTTT. The full variable domain, in which reference TRBV11-3 and TRBJ2-3 provide the parts outside the CDR3, is EAGVVQSPRYKIIEKKQPVAFWCNPISGHNTLYWYLQNLGQGPELLIRYENEEAVDDSQLPKDRFSAERLKGVDSTLKIQPAELGDSAVYLCASSLKPWTDTDTQYFGPGTRLTVL.

The chain combines TRBV20-1 with TRBJ2-7, with a tentative D call TRBD1 (5 bases). The CDR3 length is 15 residues. Germline V CDR1 and CDR2: DFQATT, SNEGSKA (reference sequence). Trimming took 0 bases from V and 3 from J, leaving 15 bases between them. CDR3 region: CSARELGPIYYEQYF. Written as DNA, the CDR3 is TGCAGTGCTAGAGAGCTGGGGCCGATCTACTACGAGCAGTACTTC.

This clonotype was counted between two and nine times. The CDR3 nucleotides are TGTGCCAGCAGCTTAGCGAGGGGAAGTAATGAAAAACTGTTTTTT. Amino acid sequence: CASSLARGSNEKLFF. The chain is built from TRBV7-9 and TRBJ1-4; TRBD1 is a possible D gene (5 bases). This CDR3 is 15 amino acids long. Germline CDR1 and CDR2: SEHNR and FQNEAQ (reference sequence). V gave up 0 bases and J gave up 4 bases, with 9 bases separating them.

This clonotype showed up many times. The DNA of the CDR3 is TGTGCCAGCAGCTTAACGTTCCGGAACACGCAGTATTTT. It is translated as CASSLTFRNTQYF. The chain links TRBV7-3 to TRBJ2-3, with no clear D. Germline CDR1 and CDR2: SGHTA and FQGTGA. The CDR3 runs 13 residues. Trimming left V 0 bases short and J 9 bases short, with 10 bases between.

This clonotype was found a few times. The V gene is TRBV2, the J gene TRBJ1-1, with a weak D call TRBD1 (6 bases). Trimming took off 6 bases at V and 3 bases at J, with 11 bases between the two ends. CDR3 length: 13 residues. Germline CDR1 is SNHLY and CDR2 is FYNNEI. The CDR3 protein is CASRTDRHTEAFF. Written as DNA, the CDR3 is TGTGCCAGCAGGACGGACAGACACACTGAAGCTTTCTTT.

This clonotype was counted many times. The chain is built from TRBV7-9 and TRBJ1-1; possible D gene TRBD1, 6 bases. V was pared by 5 bases and J by 1 base, with 8 bases between. From germline, CDR1 is SEHNR and CDR2 FQNEAQ (reference sequence). The CDR3 has 13 amino acids. The CDR3 protein is CASSETGNTEAFF. The CDR3 nucleotides read TGTGCCAGCAGCGAGACAGGGAACACTGAAGCTTTCTTT.

This clonotype occurred a few times. This chain links TRBV5-4 with TRBJ2-3, with TRBD2 identical over 9 bases. The CDR3 runs 23 residues. Looked up from germline, CDR1 is SGHNT and CDR2 is YYREEE (reference sequence). V was clipped by 4 bases and J by 3 bases; unmatched bases: 30. The CDR3 spells CASSPGGLATPFRAGRVTDTQYF. The CDR3 DNA reads as TGTGCCAGCAGCCCAGGGGGACTAGCCACACCGTTCCGCGCCGGACGGGTAACAGATACGCAGTATTTT.

In this sample, this clonotype turned up a few times. The chain has TRBV4-2 and TRBJ2-7, with 8 nucleotides matching TRBD1. CDR3 length: 15 amino acids. Germline V lookup: CDR1 LGHNA, CDR2 YNFKEQ. Trimming removed 0 bases from V and 4 bases from J; junction bases left unmatched: 5. CDR3 region: CASSQDSGTGYEQYF. For the CDR3, the DNA is TGTGCCAGCAGCCAAGATTCAGGGACAGGTTACGAGCAGTACTTC.

This clonotype came up a few times. CDR3 coding DNA: TGTGCCAGCAGTAAGACAACGGGACAGGGGGAGGAAGCTTTCTTT. Its protein is CASSKTTGQGEEAFF. The chain links TRBV6-4 to TRBJ1-1; TRBD1 agrees at 11 bases. The CDR3 length is 15 residues. V lost 5 bases to trimming and J lost 8 bases; unmatched junction nucleotides: 10. Germline CDR1 MRHNA, CDR2 SNTAGT.

This clonotype was found a few times. The J gene is TRBJ2-3, the V gene TRBV7-2; weak D call: TRBD1 (6 bases). The CDR3 is 12 amino acids. V dropped 5 bases and J dropped 15 bases, with 18 bases sitting between them. From germline, CDR1 is SGHTA and CDR2 FQGNSA. The CDR3 DNA follows: TGTGCCAGCAGCCGTGTGGGGACAACTAATTATTTT. Amino acid sequence: CASSRVGTTNYF. Together with reference TRBV7-2 and TRBJ2-3, the CDR3 gives the full variable domain: GAGVSQSPSNKVTEKGKDVELRCDPISGHTALYWYRQSLGQGLEFLIYFQGNSAPDKSGLPSDRFSAERTGGSVSTLTIQRTQQEDSAVYLCASSRVGTTNYFGPGTRLTVL.